This TCR beta chain was recorded in a study of Graves' ophthalmopathy and Graves' hyperthyroidism (dated by TCRdb to 2016 to 2018). In the study overall: Peripheral blood was collected at initial diagnosis, before any treatment. For independent validation, a separate cohort was made up of approximately 19 hyperthyroidism patients plus 17 patients who later progressed from hyperthyroidism to ophthalmopathy. In total, 135 blood samples were TCR-sequenced: 43 ophthalmopathy, some 72 hyperthyroidism and some 17 hyperthyroidism-to-ophthalmopathy patients. In more than five hyperthyroidism patients, T-cell repertoires of thyroid tissue and blood were compared. Once sampling was done, hyperthyroidism patients were given methimazole at a starting dose of 30 mg daily, while ophthalmopathy patients were given high-dose intravenous methylprednisolone. TCR beta repertoire signatures were used to distinguish Graves' ophthalmopathy from Graves' hyperthyroidism and to predict progression to ophthalmopathy. To explore V-J signatures that separate ophthalmopathy from hyperthyroidism, a discovery set of 95 to 100 patients was enrolled, consisting of 40 to 45 with ophthalmopathy and some 59 with stable hyperthyroidism. The paper's findings and limits, for the study overall: Most of the expanded thyroid clonotypes with a frequency above 0.001 were also detected in blood, and it was suggested that the thyroid immune response may be reflected by blood repertoires. No statistical method was used to set the sample size in advance, and the investigators knew which group each participant was assigned to. The 13-signature model separated ophthalmopathy from stable hyperthyroidism with 87.88% sensitivity and around 81% specificity in cross-validation, and 80%/75% in the test set. In validation, the model predicted ophthalmopathy progression with about 71% sensitivity and around 72% specificity; roughly 11 predicted patients were CT-confirmed with GO in a median of 6.5 months.

This clonotype was observed at least ten times. Its antigen target is currently unknown. No base qualities exist here, and no much larger clone lies one base off it. For repertoire sequencing, TCR beta CDR3 regions were amplified from RNA transcripts. HTBI primers and the Qiagen OneStep RT-PCR kit were used in a first-round RT-PCR, which was followed by a second-round multiplex PCR, size selection and purification. Libraries were sequenced paired-end with 100 bp reads on an Illumina HiSeq2000. On the study's bioinformatics: SOAPnuke was used to process the reads, removing any read that contained adapters or uncalled bases, had a mean Phred below 15, or lacked an exact match to the constant primer or identifier. COPE v1.2.5 was used to merge the high-quality paired reads. Each unique nucleotide sequence was defined as a clonotype, and clonotypes were aligned to IMGT TRB V, D and J references with MiTCR v1.1. The analysis was limited to V-J combinations with a frequency above 0.0001, which together covered 98% to 99.2% of repertoires. For each V-J combination, a TCR clonal expansion and chaos score was defined as F50 clonal expansion divided by the chaos observed in the TCRdist matrix. Welch's t-statistics and random forest were used to reduce features to approximately 13 V-J combinations, which were fed into a naive Bayes classifier. The Morisita-Horn index was used to measure how similar the thyroid and blood repertoires were. TCRdb took the public reads, trimmed them with fastp at Q25, ran MiXCR for clone calling and kept in-frame beta chains. CDR3 protein duplicates are merged, each entry listing the most common genes and DNA. These V and J calls derive from TCRdb rather than the authors' analysis. The sample data list fewer than 350,000 distinct CDR3 sequences, and 15% to 20% of these were observed just once. More than 9% of the sample comes from the top ten.

Taken from cysteine to phenylalanine, the CDR3 has 13 residues. The kept DNA is CDR3 alone, 39 bases in frame from the first base. CDR1 and CDR2, looked up from the germline V gene, are SQVTM and ANQGSEA. Trimming removed 4 bases from V and 3 bases from J, leaving 13 bases between the germline ends. The ophthalmopathy patients had moderately to severely active disease, with a Clinical Activity Score of 3 or higher, a NOSPECS grade of 4 or higher, and a disease duration of less than 3 months. Anyone with other autoimmune diseases, uncontrolled infections, pregnancy or lactation was excluded from the study. Diagnosis was based on clinical symptoms, serum thyroxine, TRAb, thyroid ultrasound and orbital computed tomography. PBMCs were isolated from about 9.1 ml of fresh peripheral blood by Ficoll-Paque density gradient centrifugation. Total RNA was extracted using Trizol reagent, and RNA quality was checked on an Agilent 2100 Bioanalyzer.

The sequence links TRBV29-1 to TRBJ2-7, with a weak D call of TRBD2 (5 bases match). Material: peripheral blood. This clonotype was sampled from an adult man with Graves' ophthalmopathy. CDR3 sequence: CSVGGQDNYEQYF. The bases are TGCAGCGTTGGCGGGCAAGACAACTACGAGCAGTACTTC.